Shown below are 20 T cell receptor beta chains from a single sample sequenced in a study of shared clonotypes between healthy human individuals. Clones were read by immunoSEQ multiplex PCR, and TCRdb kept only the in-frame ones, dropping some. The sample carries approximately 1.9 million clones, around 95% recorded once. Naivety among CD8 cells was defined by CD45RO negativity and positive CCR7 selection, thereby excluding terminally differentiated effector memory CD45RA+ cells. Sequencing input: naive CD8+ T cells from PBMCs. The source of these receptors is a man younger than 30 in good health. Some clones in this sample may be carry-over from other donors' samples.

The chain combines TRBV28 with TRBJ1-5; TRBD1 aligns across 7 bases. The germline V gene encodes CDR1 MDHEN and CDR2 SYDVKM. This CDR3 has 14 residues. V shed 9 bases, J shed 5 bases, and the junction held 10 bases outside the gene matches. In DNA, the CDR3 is TGTGCCAGTACGACGGGACAGACTGATCAGCCCCAGCATTTT. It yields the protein CASTTGQTDQPQHF.

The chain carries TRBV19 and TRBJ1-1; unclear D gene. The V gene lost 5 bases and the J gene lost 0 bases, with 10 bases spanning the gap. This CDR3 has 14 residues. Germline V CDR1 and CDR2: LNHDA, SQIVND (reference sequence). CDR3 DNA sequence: TGTGCCAGTAGTCAGGAGGCTTTGAACACTGAAGCTTTCTTT. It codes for CASSQEALNTEAFF. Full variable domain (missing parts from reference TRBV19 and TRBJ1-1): DGGITQSPKYLFRKEGQNVTLSCEQNLNHDAMYWYRQDPGQGLRLIYYSQIVNDFQKGDIAEGYSVSREKKESFPLTVTSAQKNPTAFYLCASSQEALNTEAFFGQGTRLTVV.

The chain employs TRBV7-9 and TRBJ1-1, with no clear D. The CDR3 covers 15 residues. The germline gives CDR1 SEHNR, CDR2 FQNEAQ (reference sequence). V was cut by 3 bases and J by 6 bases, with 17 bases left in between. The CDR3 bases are TGTGCCAGCAGCTTTGAGCCCACGACAAGCCCTGAAGCTTTCTTT. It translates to CASSFEPTTSPEAFF.

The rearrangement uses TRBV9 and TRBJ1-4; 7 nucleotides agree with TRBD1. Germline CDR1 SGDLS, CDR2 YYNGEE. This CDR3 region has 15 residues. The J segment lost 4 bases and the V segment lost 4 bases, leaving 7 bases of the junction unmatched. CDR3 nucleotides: TGTGCCAGCAGCCCACCCGGGACAGATAATGAAAAACTGTTTTTT. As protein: CASSPPGTDNEKLFF.

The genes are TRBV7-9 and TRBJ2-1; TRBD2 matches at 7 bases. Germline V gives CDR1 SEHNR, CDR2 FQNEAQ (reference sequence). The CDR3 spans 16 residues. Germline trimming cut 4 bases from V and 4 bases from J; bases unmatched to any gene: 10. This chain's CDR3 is CASSSRERGLYNEQFF. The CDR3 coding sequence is TGTGCCAGCAGCTCTCGGGAGCGGGGCCTATACAATGAGCAGTTCTTC. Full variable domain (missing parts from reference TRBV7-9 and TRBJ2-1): DTGVSQNPRHKITKRGQNVTFRCDPISEHNRLYWYRQTLGQGPEFLTYFQNEAQLEKSRLLSDRFSAERPKGSFSTLEIQRTEQGDSAMYLCASSSRERGLYNEQFFGPGTRLTVL.

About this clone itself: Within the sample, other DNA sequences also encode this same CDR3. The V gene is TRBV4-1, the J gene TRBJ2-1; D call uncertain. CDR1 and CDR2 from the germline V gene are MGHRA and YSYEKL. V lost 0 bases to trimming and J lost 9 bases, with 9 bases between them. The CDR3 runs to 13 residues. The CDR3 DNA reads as TGCGCCAGCAGCCAAGATCTGGAAGGTGAGCAGTTCTTC. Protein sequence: CASSQDLEGEQFF.

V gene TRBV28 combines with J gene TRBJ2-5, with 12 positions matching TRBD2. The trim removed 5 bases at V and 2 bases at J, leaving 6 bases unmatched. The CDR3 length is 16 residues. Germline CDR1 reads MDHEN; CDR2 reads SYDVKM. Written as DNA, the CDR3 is TGTGCCAGCAGTGCTAGCGGGAGGGACGTTCAAGAGACCCAGTACTTC. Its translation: CASSASGRDVQETQYF.

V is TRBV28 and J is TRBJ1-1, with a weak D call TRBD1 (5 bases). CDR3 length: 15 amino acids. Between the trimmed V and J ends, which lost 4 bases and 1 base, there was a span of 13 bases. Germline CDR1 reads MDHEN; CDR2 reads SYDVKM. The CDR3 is CASSSQTAENTEAFF. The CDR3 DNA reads TGTGCCAGCAGTTCCCAGACAGCAGAGAACACTGAAGCTTTCTTT.

CDR3 coding DNA: TGCAGCGCAATTTTTCCGCAGGGCTACGAGCAGTACTTC. As protein: CSAIFPQGYEQYF. The chain uses TRBV29-1 and TRBJ2-7; perhaps TRBD1 as D (5 bases). V dropped 7 bases and J dropped 3 bases, with 16 bases sitting between them. Germline-derived CDR1 and CDR2 are SQVTM and ANQGSEA. The CDR3 sequence is 13 residues long.

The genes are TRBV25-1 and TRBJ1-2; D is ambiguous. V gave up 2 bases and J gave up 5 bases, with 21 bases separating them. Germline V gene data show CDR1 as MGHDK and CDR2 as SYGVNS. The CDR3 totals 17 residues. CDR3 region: CASSESVARSPDYGYTF. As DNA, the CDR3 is TGTGCCAGCAGTGAAAGCGTCGCGAGATCCCCCGATTATGGCTACACCTTC.

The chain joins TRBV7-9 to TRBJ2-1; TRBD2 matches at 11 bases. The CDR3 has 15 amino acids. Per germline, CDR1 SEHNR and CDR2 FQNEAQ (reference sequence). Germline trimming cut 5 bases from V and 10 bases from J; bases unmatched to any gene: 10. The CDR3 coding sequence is TGTGCCAGCAGCCCTAGCGGGAGGCCGTCGGACGAGCAGTTCTTC. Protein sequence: CASSPSGRPSDEQFF.

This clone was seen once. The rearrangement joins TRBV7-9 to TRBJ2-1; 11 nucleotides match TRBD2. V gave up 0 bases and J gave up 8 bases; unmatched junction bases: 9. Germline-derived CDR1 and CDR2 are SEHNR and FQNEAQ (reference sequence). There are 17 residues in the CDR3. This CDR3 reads CASSLAELAGVFYEQFF. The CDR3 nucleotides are TGTGCCAGCAGCTTAGCGGAACTAGCGGGAGTGTTCTATGAGCAGTTCTTC. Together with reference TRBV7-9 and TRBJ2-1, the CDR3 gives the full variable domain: DTGVSQNPRHKITKRGQNVTFRCDPISEHNRLYWYRQTLGQGPEFLTYFQNEAQLEKSRLLSDRFSAERPKGSFSTLEIQRTEQGDSAMYLCASSLAELAGVFYEQFFGPGTRLTVL.

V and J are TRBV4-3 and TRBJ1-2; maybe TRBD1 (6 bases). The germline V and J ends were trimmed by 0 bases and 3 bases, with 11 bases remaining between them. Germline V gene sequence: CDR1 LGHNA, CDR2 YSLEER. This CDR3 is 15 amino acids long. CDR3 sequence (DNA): TGCGCCAGCAGCCAAGATCGGGGGCCGTACTATGGCTACACCTTC. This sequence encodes CASSQDRGPYYGYTF.

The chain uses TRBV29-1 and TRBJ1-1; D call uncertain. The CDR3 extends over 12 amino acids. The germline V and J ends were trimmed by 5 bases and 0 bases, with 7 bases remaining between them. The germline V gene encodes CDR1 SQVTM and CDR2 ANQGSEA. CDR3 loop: CSVPTMNTEAFF. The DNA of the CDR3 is TGCAGCGTTCCTACAATGAACACTGAAGCTTTCTTT. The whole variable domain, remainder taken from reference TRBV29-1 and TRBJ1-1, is SAVISQKPSRDICQRGTSLTIQCQVDSQVTMMFWYRQQPGQSLTLIATANQGSEATYESGFVIDKFPISRPNLTFSTLTVSNMSPEDSSIYLCSVPTMNTEAFFGQGTRLTVV.

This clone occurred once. CDR3 DNA sequence: TGTGCCAGCAGCTTGGGGGGAGCCCCTCCCACAGATACGCAGTATTTT. This codes for CASSLGGAPPTDTQYF. The chain recombines TRBV7-6 with TRBJ2-3, with D perhaps TRBD2 (6 bases). CDR3 size: 16 residues. CDR1 and CDR2 from the germline V gene are SGHVS and FNYEAQ. V was clipped by 3 bases and J by 2 bases, with 15 bases between them.

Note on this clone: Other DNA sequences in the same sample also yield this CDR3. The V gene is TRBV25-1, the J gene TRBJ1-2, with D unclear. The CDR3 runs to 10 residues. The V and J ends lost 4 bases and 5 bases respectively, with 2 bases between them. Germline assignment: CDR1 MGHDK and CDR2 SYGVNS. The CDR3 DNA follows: TGTGCCAGCAGTGGGTATGGCTACACCTTC. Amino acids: CASSGYGYTF.

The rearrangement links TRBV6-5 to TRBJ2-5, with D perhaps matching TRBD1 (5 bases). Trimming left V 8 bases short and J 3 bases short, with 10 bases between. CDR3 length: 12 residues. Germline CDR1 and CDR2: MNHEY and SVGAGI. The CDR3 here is CASVGAEETQYF. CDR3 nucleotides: TGTGCCAGCGTAGGGGCGGAAGAGACCCAGTACTTC.

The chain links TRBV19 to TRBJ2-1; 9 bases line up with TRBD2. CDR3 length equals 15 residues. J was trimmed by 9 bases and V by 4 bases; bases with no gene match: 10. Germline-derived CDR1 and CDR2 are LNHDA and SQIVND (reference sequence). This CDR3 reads CASSTSSGMEREQFF. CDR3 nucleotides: TGTGCCAGTAGTACTTCTAGCGGGATGGAGCGTGAGCAGTTCTTC.

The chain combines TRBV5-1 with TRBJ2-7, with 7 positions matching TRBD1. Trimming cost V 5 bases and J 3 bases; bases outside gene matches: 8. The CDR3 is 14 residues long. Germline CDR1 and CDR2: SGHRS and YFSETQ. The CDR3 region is CASRIRDRNYEQYF. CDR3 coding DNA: TGCGCCAGCAGGATCCGGGACAGAAACTACGAGCAGTACTTC.

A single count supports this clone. In DNA, the CDR3 is TGTGCCAGCAGCCTCCCGGGAGCAGAGGACATCGGCGAGCAGTACTTC. Residues: CASSLPGAEDIGEQYF. The chain joins TRBV7-3 to TRBJ2-7, with D perhaps matching TRBD2 (6 bases). With 5 bases removed from V and 6 bases from J, the gap between germline ends came to 23 bases. The CDR3 runs 16 residues. Germline V gives CDR1 SGHTA, CDR2 FQGTGA.